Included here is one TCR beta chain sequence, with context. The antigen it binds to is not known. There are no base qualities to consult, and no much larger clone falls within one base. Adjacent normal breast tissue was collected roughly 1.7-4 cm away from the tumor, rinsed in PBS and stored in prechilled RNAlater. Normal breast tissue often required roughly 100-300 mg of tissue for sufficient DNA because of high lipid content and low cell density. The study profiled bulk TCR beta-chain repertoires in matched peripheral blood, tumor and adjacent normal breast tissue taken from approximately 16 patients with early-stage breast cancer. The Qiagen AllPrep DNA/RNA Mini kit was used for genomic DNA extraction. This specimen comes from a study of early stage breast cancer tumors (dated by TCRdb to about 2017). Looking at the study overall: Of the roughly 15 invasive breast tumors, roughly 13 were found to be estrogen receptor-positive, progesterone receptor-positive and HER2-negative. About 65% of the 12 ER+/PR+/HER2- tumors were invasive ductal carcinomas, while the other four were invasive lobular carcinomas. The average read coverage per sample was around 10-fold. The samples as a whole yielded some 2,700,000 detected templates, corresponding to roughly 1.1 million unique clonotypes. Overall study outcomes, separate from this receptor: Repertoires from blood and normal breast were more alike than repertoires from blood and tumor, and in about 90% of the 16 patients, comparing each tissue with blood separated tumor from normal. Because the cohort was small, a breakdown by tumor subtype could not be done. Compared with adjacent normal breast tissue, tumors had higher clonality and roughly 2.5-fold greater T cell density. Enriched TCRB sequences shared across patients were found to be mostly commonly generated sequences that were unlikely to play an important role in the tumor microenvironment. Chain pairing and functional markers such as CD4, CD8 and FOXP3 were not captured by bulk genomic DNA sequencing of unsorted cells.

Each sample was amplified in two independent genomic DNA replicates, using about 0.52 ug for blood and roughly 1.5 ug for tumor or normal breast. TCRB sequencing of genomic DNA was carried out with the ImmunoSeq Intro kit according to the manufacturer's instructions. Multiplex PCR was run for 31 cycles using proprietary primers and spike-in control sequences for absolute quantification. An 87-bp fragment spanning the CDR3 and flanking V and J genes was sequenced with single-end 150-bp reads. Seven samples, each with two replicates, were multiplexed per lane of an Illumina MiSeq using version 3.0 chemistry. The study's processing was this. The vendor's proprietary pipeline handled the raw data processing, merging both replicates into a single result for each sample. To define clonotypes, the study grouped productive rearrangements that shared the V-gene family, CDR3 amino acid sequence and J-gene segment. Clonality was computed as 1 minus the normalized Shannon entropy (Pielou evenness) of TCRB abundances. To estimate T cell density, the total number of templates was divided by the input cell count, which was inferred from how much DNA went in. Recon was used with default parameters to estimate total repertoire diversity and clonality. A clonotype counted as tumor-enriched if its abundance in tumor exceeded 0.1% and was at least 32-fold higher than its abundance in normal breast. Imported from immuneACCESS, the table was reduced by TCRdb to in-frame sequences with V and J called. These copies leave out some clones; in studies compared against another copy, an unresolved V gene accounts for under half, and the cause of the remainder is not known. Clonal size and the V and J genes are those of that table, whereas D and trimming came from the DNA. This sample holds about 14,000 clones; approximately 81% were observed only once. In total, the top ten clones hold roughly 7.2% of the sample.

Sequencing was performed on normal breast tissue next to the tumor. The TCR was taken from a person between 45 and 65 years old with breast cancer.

The CDR3 region has the sequence CASSQPLYGYTF. The bases are TGTGCCAGCAGTCAGCCGTTGTATGGCTACACCTTC. The chain is made from TRBV28 and TRBJ1-2; there is no confident call for the D gene. From the cysteine up to the phenylalanine, the CDR3 has a length of 12 residues. Kept here is only the CDR3 DNA, which spans 36 bases and is read in frame from base 1. Trimming costs V 5 bases and J 5 bases, and their ends lie 9 bases apart. CDR1 and CDR2, per the germline V gene, are MDHEN and SYDVKM.